This entry describes one T cell receptor (beta chain). Primers included in the PCR were 60 Vbeta and 13 Jbeta primers. Using immunoSEQ multiplex PCR, the repertoire was profiled, and TCRdb retains in-frame clones only, with some absent. The top ten clones hold around 13% of a sample with 150,000 to 180,000 clones, 80% of them seen once. At collection, donors were nominally healthy, but unrecorded immune exposures were probable. This record belongs to a study of cytomegalovirus exposure and HLA in healthy donors. The CDR3 has 15 residues. The germline V gene has CDR1 SNHLY and CDR2 FYNNEI. V lost 1 base and J 3 bases, leaving 12 bases between the germline ends.

This TCR was recovered from a man aged 25-45 years in good health and CMV-seropositive. Sequencing was done on a sample of PBMCs. The chain employs TRBV2 and TRBJ1-2; tentatively, D is TRBD1 (5 bases). The CDR3 sequence is CASSEDWGLHYGYTF. CDR3 DNA: TGTGCCAGCAGTGAAGACTGGGGCCTCCACTATGGCTACACCTTC.